This is a list of T cell receptor beta chains from one sample in a study of blood T cell repertoires in COVID-19. Some clones are missing from TCRdb's copy, which holds only in-frame ones; the method was immunoSEQ multiplex PCR. The sample shows a few hundred thousand clones, 75% to 90% of them seen only once. The sequencing input was peripheral blood. These receptors were taken from a woman aged 25-40 years with active or convalescent COVID-19. Both conserved end residues are part of each CDR3. Fields, in order: clone size, D gene, V gene, J gene, CDR3 DNA, CDR3 protein. A D gene is named only where the DNA matches it firmly. Clone size, where shown, is once, few, many, or a class for clones that have expanded.

.	TRBD1	TRBV6-4	TRBJ1-2	TGTGCCAGCAGGCCCGGGACAGGGGGCAATGGCTACACCTTC	CASRPGTGGNGYTF
.	TRBD2	TRBV15	TRBJ2-5	TGTGCCACTAGCGGGGGGGCCAACCAAGAGACCCAGTACTTC	CATSGGANQETQYF
.	.	TRBV7-2	TRBJ1-1	TGTGCCAGCAGCTTAGATTTGGGGGGTGAAGCTTTCTTT	CASSLDLGGEAFF
.	.	TRBV19	TRBJ2-2	TGTGCCAGTAGTATAGTAACAGGGAACACCGGGGAGCTGTTTTTT	CASSIVTGNTGELFF
once	.	TRBV11-2	TRBJ2-3	TGTGCCAGCACCCTTGGGGGGGCGGACGGTACGCAGTATTTT	CASTLGGADGTQYF
.	TRBD2	TRBV18	TRBJ2-7	TGTGCCAGCTCACCCCTCGCGGGGGTACCCTACGAGCAGTACTTC	CASSPLAGVPYEQYF
.	TRBD1	TRBV6-4	TRBJ1-2	TGTGCCAGCAGTGTTGAGGCAGGGACAGACCGAGTCTTC	CASSVEAGTDRVF
.	.	TRBV30	TRBJ2-5	TGTGCCTGGACCAGACCAGGCAGCCAAGAGACCCAGTACTTC	CAWTRPGSQETQYF
.	.	TRBV28	TRBJ2-5	TGTGCCAGCAGCGGGGTTGTTGAGACCCAGTACTTC	CASSGVVETQYF
.	.	TRBV19	TRBJ2-2	TGTGCCAGTAGTCTCGCAGGGAACACCGGGGAGCTGTTTTTT	CASSLAGNTGELFF
.	TRBD1	TRBV19	TRBJ1-3	TGTGCCAGGATTCCAGGGGGCTCTGGAAACACCATATATTTT	CARIPGGSGNTIYF
few	TRBD2	TRBV5-5	TRBJ2-7	TGTGCCAGCAGCTCCAACCTAGCGGTCGAGCAGTACTTC	CASSSNLAVEQYF
once	.	TRBV4-1	TRBJ1-1	TGCGCCAGCCGGACAGAGAACACTGAAGCTTTCTTT	CASRTENTEAFF
.	.	TRBV29-1	TRBJ2-6	TGCAGCGTTGAGTCAGGGGGACTCTCTTCTGGGGCCAACGTCCTGACTTTC	CSVESGGLSSGANVLTF
.	.	TRBV5-1	TRBJ2-1	TGCGCCAGCAGCCCCGAGGGGGGGTCCACCTACAATGAGCAGTTCTTC	CASSPEGGSTYNEQFF
.	.	TRBV5-1	TRBJ2-3	TGCGCCAGCAGCTTGGGGAGTAGCACAGATACGCAGTATTTT	CASSLGSSTDTQYF
.	TRBD2	TRBV10-3	TRBJ2-1	TGTGCCATCAGTGAGAGGACTAGCGGGACTTATGAGCAGTTCTTC	CAISERTSGTYEQFF
once	TRBD1	TRBV19	TRBJ1-4	TGTGCCAGTAGTACTGGGACAGGGAGAGGTGAAAAACTGTTTTTT	CASSTGTGRGEKLFF
.	.	TRBV9	TRBJ1-2	TGTGCCAGCAGCGTAGGGGTCAGGGACTATGGCTACACCTTC	CASSVGVRDYGYTF
.	.	TRBV6-2/TRBV6-3	TRBJ2-1	TGTGCCAGCAGTTACTCGAGGGCGGGCTCCTACAATGAGCAGTTCTTC	CASSYSRAGSYNEQFF
.	TRBD1	TRBV4-1	TRBJ1-1	TGCGCCAGCAGCCAAGACAGGGGGCGGGCTGAAGCTTTCTTT	CASSQDRGRAEAFF
few	.	TRBV18	TRBJ2-7	TGTGCCAGCTCACCCCGACAGTGGAGCTCCTACGAGCAGTACTTC	CASSPRQWSSYEQYF
.	.	TRBV7-2	TRBJ1-5	TGTGCCAGCAGCTTAGATTCTGTTATGGGCGCCAATCAGCCCCAGCATTTT	CASSLDSVMGANQPQHF
.	.	TRBV6-1	TRBJ1-4	TGTGCCAGCAGCCCGAGTACAGCTAATGAAAAACTGTTTTTT	CASSPSTANEKLFF
.	.	TRBV11-3	TRBJ1-6	TGTGCCAGCAGCCTAGGACAGAATTCACCCCTCCACTTT	CASSLGQNSPLHF
.	.	TRBV30	TRBJ1-2	TGTGCCTGGAGAAAGCCCTCTTCCAACTATGGCTACACCTTC	CAWRKPSSNYGYTF
.	TRBD2	TRBV2	TRBJ2-7	TGTGCCAGCAGTGTCGGCCTAGCGGGGGGCTACGAGCAGTACTTC	CASSVGLAGGYEQYF
.	.	TRBV7-2	TRBJ1-2	TGTGCCAGCAGTTACCGGGGTGGGTACTCTAACTATGGCTACACCTTC	CASSYRGGYSNYGYTF
few	.	TRBV7-2	TRBJ1-6	TGTGCCAGCCGTATTGCGTTCAATTCACCCCTCCACTTT	CASRIAFNSPLHF
.	.	TRBV27	TRBJ1-3	TGTGCCAGCAGGGGCCCTATGGGAAACACCATATATTTT	CASRGPMGNTIYF
.	TRBD1	TRBV3-1/TRBV3-2	TRBJ2-4	TGTGCCAGCAGCCATTACGCCGGGACAGAAAAAAACATTCAGTACTTC	CASSHYAGTEKNIQYF
.	.	TRBV3-1/TRBV3-2	TRBJ1-4	TGTGCCAGCAGCCAAGATGGTCCGGGGGGAAAACTGTTTTTT	CASSQDGPGGKLFF
.	.	TRBV19	TRBJ1-3	TGTGCCAGTGGGGCCCTCTCTGGAAACACCATATATTTT	CASGALSGNTIYF
.	.	TRBV30	TRBJ2-5	TGTGCCTGGACTGGACAGTTCCAAGAGACCCAGTACTTC	CAWTGQFQETQYF
.	TRBD1	TRBV3-1/TRBV3-2	TRBJ1-2	TGTGCCAGCAGCCCGCACCACAGGGGGTTCAACTATGGCTACACCTTC	CASSPHHRGFNYGYTF
.	TRBD1	TRBV9	TRBJ1-1	TGTGCCAGCAGCGCGGGACAGAGGAACACTGAAGCTTTCTTT	CASSAGQRNTEAFF
.	.	TRBV10-3	TRBJ1-1	TGTGCCATCAGGACGGGGACTTCAGTCAGTGAAGCTTTCTTT	CAIRTGTSVSEAFF
.	.	TRBV6-5	TRBJ1-2	TGTGCCAGCAGTTACTCTAGAGAAACCTATGGCTACACCTTC	CASSYSRETYGYTF
.	.	TRBV7-2	TRBJ1-4	TGTGCCAGCAGAAGCGGACAGACAACTAATGAAAAACTGTTTTTT	CASRSGQTTNEKLFF
.	.	TRBV6-6	TRBJ2-2	TGTGCCAGCAGTGACGGGACATCCTACACCGGGGAGCTGTTTTTT	CASSDGTSYTGELFF
.	TRBD1	TRBV7-3	TRBJ2-7	TGTGCCAGCAGCCTCGAGGGACAGGGCTACTACGAGCAGTACTTC	CASSLEGQGYYEQYF
.	.	TRBV11-1	TRBJ1-1	TGTGCCAGCAGCCCGGGGGTCTCGAACACTGAAGCTTTCTTT	CASSPGVSNTEAFF
.	.	TRBV30	TRBJ1-2	TGTGCCTGGAGACGCGTAGGCTACACCTTC	CAWRRVGYTF
.	.	TRBV6-2/TRBV6-3	TRBJ1-1	TGTGCCAGCAGTTACTCGGCAGGGACTGAAGCTTTCTTT	CASSYSAGTEAFF
.	.	TRBV5-1	TRBJ1-2	TGCGCCAGCAGCTTCGGGGTTGATGGCTACACCTTC	CASSFGVDGYTF
.	TRBD1	TRBV28	TRBJ1-2	TGTGCCAGCAGTCCTCACAGGGGGCTTGGCTATGGCTACACCTTC	CASSPHRGLGYGYTF
.	.	TRBV6-2/TRBV6-3	TRBJ2-1	TGTGCCAGCAGTTCACAGGGAAAGAAAGGTGAGCAGTTCTTC	CASSSQGKKGEQFF
.	TRBD1	TRBV19	TRBJ2-7	TGTGCCAGTACCTACAGGGGACAGGGTTCCTACGAGCAGTACTTC	CASTYRGQGSYEQYF
.	.	TRBV7-6	TRBJ2-2	TGTGCCAGCAGCTTAGACGTGGCTACCGGGGAGCTGTTTTTT	CASSLDVATGELFF
.	TRBD1	TRBV7-9	TRBJ1-1	TGTGCCAGCAGGAGGACAGGGGGCATAGGAACTGAAGCTTTCTTT	CASRRTGGIGTEAFF
.	.	TRBV7-2	TRBJ1-6	TGTGCCAGCAGCTTCCAGGGGCCTTATAATTCACCCCTCCACTTT	CASSFQGPYNSPLHF
.	TRBD1	TRBV5-4	TRBJ2-3	TGTGCCAGCAGCCCTGGACAGGGCGTGTGGACAGATACGCAGTATTTT	CASSPGQGVWTDTQYF
.	TRBD1	TRBV5-1	TRBJ2-7	TGCGCCAGCAGCCTGGGGGACAGGGGCGAGCAGTACTTC	CASSLGDRGEQYF
.	.	TRBV29-1	TRBJ1-3	TGCAGCATCGTTACGGTCTCTGGAAACACCATATATTTT	CSIVTVSGNTIYF
.	TRBD1	TRBV19	TRBJ1-1	TGTGCCAGTAGTATCAGGGGGCGCGATTCTGAAGCTTTCTTT	CASSIRGRDSEAFF
.	.	TRBV14	TRBJ2-5	TGTGCCAGCAGCCAAGACATCGGGGGTCGGTACCAAGAGACCCAGTACTTC	CASSQDIGGRYQETQYF
.	.	TRBV19	TRBJ1-2	TGTGCCAGTACCCTGGGCATCCAAAACTATGGCTACACCTTC	CASTLGIQNYGYTF
.	TRBD1	TRBV7-9	TRBJ2-2	TGTGCCAGCAGAAAAACAGGGGGTCCCGGGGAGCTGTTTTTT	CASRKTGGPGELFF